This record looks at one T cell receptor beta chain sequence and its context. The germline V and J ends were trimmed by 2 bases and 0 bases, with 11 bases remaining between them. Germline lookup yields CDR1 MNHNS and CDR2 SASEGT. CDR3 length: 16 amino acids. This record belongs to a study of blood T cell repertoires in COVID-19. As for the study in general: The cDNA or gDNA used as material had been derived from T cells, B-cell-depleted T cells, or PBMCs.

Measured with immunoSEQ multiplex PCR; TCRdb has only the in-frame clones, and not every one. The sample lists 200,000 to 250,000 clones, almost 85% seen once, with 2.4% in the top ten. The receptor was derived from a woman in her sixties or seventies with COVID-19, enrolled during active disease. Material: peripheral blood. The rearrangement joins TRBV6-1 to TRBJ1-5; D is uncertain. The CDR3 is CASSELRAYSNQPQHF. Written as DNA, the CDR3 is TGTGCCAGCAGTGAACTGAGGGCATATAGCAATCAGCCCCAGCATTTT.